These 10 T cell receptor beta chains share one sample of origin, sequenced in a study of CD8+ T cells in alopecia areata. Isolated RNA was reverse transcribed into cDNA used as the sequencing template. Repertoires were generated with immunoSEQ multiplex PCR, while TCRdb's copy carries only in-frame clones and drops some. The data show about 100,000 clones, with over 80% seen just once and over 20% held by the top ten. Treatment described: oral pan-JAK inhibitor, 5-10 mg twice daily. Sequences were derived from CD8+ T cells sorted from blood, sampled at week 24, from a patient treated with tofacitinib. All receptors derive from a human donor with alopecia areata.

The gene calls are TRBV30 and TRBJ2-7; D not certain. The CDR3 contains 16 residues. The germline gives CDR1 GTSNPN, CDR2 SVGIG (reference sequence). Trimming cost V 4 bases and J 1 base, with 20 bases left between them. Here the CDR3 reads CAWIPTLTLNSYEQYF. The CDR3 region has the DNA TGTGCCTGGATTCCTACCCTGACACTGAATTCCTACGAGCAGTACTTC. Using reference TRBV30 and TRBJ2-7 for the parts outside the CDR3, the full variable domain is SQTIHQWPATLVQPVGSPLSLECTVEGTSNPNLYWYRQAAGRGLQLLFYSVGIGQISSEVPQNLSASRPQDRQFILSSKKLLLSDSGFYLCAWIPTLTLNSYEQYFGPGTRLTVT.

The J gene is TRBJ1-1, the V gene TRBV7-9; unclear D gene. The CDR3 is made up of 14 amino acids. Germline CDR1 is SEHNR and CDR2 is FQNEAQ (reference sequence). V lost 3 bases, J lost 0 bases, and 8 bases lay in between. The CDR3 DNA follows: TGTGCCAGCAGCTTCGCCCTCATGAACACTGAAGCTTTCTTT. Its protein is CASSFALMNTEAFF.

The CDR3 loop reads CASSEATGPSIYEQYF. The CDR3 DNA follows: TGTGCCAGCAGTGAAGCGACAGGTCCGAGTATATACGAGCAGTACTTC. The chain combines TRBV6-1 with TRBJ2-7; a possible D gene is TRBD1 (6 bases). Between the trimmed V and J ends, which lost 0 bases and 4 bases, there was a span of 16 bases. The CDR3 length is 16 residues. Germline V gene lookup returns CDR1 MNHNS and CDR2 SASEGT.

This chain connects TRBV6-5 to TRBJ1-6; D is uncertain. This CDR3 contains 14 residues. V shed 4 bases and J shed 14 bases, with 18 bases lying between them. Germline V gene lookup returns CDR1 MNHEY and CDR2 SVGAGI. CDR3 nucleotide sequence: TGTGCCAGCAGTTCCCTTACCGACGGGTACGCCCTCCACTTT. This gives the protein CASSSLTDGYALHF.

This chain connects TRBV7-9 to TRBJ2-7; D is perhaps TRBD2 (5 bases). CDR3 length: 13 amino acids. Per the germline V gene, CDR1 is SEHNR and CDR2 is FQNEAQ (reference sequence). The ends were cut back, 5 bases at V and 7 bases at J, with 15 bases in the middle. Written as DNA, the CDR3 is TGTGCCAGCAGCCAAGGTACGACGGGAGAGCAGTACTTC. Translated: CASSQGTTGEQYF.

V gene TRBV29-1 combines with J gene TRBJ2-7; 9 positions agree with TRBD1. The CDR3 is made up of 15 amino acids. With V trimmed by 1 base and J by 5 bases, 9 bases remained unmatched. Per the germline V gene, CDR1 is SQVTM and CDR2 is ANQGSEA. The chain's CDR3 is CSVEGAPGQGDEQYF. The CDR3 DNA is TGCAGCGTTGAAGGGGCGCCGGGACAGGGAGACGAGCAGTACTTC.

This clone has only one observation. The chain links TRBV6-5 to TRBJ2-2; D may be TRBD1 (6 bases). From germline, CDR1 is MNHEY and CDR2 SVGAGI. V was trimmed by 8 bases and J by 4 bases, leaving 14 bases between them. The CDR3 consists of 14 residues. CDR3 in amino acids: CASGSQGGTGELFF. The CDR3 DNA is TGTGCCAGCGGGTCCCAAGGGGGCACCGGGGAGCTGTTTTTT.

For the CDR3, the DNA is TGCAGCGTTGAAGGGTTGGAGGGACAGGGTGGCGGCGGGGAGCTGTTTTTT. Translating gives CSVEGLEGQGGGGELFF. The chain combines TRBV29-1 with TRBJ2-2; TRBD1 agrees at 9 bases. Trimming removed 1 base from V and 7 bases from J; junction bases left unmatched: 13. The CDR3 is 17 residues long. Germline V gene data show CDR1 as SQVTM and CDR2 as ANQGSEA.

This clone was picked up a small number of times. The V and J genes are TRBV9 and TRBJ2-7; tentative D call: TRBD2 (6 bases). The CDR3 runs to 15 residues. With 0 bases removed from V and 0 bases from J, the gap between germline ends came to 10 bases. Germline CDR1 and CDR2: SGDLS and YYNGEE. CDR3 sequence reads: CASSVEGGRSYEQYF. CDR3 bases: TGTGCCAGCAGCGTAGAGGGAGGCCGCTCCTACGAGCAGTACTTC.

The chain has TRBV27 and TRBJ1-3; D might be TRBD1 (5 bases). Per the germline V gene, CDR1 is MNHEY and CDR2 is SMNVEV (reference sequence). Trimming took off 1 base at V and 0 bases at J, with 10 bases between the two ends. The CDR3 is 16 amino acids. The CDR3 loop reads CASSLFGGLSGNTIYF. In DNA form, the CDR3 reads TGTGCCAGCAGTTTATTTGGGGGTCTCTCTGGAAACACCATATATTTT.